Reported below is one T cell receptor beta chain. Its target is not known. This record comes from a study of T cells after yellow fever vaccination. For the study at large: The fractions with low cell numbers were processed using SMART-Seq v4 Ultra Low Input.

CDR1 and CDR2 from the germline V gene are MRHNA and SNTAGT. V was clipped by 0 bases and J by 2 bases; unmatched bases: 12. CDR3 length: 18 amino acids. Study observations and caveats: Reappearance after the booster was observed for most primary-vaccination clones (about 97% CD4, about 90% CD8). Weaker, the secondary response had a peak occurring faster, on day 5 versus 15.

They built TCR cDNA with 5'RACE template switching, a step that put in a universal primer site and UMIs. TCRdb called the 5' RACE reads again in MiXCR, with one record for every CDR3 protein. The table has a few hundred thousand distinct CDR3 sequences, about 17% seen once; the top ten hold 15% to 20%. Sequenced material: PBMCs, taken about 5 days after the first yellow fever vaccination. This clonotype was obtained from a man aged 18 to 29 who received the YFV17D yellow fever vaccine. The rearrangement uses TRBV6-4 and TRBJ2-5, with 7 bases that match TRBD1. The CDR3 nucleotides are TGTGCCAGCAGTGACTCCCGGACAGGAATAGGGCCACAAGAGACCCAGTACTTC. This encodes CASSDSRTGIGPQETQYF.